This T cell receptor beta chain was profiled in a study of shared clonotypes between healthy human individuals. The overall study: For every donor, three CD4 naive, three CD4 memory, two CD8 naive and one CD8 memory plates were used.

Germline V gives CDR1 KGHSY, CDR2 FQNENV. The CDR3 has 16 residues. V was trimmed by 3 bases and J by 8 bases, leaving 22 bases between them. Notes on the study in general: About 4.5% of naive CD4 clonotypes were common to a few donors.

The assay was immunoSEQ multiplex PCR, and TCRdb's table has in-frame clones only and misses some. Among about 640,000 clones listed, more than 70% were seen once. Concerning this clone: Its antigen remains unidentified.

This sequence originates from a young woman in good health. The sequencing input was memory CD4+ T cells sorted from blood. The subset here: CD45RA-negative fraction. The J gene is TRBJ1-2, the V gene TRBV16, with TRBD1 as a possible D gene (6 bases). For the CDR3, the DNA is TGTGCCAGCAGCCACAATGGACAGCTACGGCTCGGGGGCTACACCTTC. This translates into CASSHNGQLRLGGYTF.